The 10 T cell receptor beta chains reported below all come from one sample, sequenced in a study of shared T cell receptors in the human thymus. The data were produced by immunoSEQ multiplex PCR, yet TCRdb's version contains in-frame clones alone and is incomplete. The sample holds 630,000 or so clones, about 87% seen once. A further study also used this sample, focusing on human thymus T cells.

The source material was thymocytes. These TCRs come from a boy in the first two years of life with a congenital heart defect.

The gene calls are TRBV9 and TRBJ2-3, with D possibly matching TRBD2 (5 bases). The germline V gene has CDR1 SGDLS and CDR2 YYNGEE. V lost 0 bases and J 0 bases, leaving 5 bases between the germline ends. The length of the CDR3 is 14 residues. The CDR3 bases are TGTGCCAGCAGCGTAGGCGGGAGCACAGATACGCAGTATTTT. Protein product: CASSVGGSTDTQYF.

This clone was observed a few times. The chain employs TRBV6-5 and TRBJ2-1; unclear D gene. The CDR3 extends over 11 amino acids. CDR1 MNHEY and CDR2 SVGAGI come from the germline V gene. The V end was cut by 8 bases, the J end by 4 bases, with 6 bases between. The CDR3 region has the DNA TGTGCCAGCGGCCTTTACAATGAGCAGTTCTTC. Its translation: CASGLYNEQFF.

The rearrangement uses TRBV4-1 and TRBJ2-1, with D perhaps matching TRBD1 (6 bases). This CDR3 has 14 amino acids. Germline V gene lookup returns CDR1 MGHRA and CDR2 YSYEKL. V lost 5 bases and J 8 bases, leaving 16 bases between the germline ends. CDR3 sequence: CASSSTPQGDEQFF. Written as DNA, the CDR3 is TGCGCCAGCAGCTCAACCCCACAGGGCGATGAGCAGTTCTTC.

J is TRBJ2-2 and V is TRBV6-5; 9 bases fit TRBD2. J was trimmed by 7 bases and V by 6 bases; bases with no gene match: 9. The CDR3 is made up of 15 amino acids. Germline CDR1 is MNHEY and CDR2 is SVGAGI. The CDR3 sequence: CASRNVAGDSGELFF. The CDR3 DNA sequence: TGTGCCAGCAGAAACGTAGCGGGGGACAGCGGGGAGCTGTTTTTT.

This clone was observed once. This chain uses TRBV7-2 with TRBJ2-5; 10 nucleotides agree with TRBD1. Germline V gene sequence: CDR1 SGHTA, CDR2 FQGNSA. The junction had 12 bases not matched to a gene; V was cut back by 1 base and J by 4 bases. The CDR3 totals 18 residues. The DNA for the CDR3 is TGTGCCAGCAGCTTAGGACCGGGACAGGGGATTAGAGGAGAGACCCAGTACTTC. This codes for CASSLGPGQGIRGETQYF.

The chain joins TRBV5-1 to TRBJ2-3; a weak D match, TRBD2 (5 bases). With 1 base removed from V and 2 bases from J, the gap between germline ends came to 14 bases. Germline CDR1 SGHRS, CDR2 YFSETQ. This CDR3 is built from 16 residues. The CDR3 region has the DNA TGCGCCAGCAGCTTGTGGACGGCGGGTACCACAGATACGCAGTATTTT. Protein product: CASSLWTAGTTDTQYF.

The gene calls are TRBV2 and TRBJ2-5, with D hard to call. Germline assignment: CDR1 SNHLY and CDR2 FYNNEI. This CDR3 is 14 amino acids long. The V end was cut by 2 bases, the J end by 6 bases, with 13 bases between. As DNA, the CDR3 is TGTGCCAGCAGTGAATCGGCCCAGCGACAGACCCAGTACTTC. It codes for CASSESAQRQTQYF.

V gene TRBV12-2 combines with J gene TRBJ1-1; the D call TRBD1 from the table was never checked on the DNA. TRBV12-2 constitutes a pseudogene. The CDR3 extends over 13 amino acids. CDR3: CASRLTGGTEAFF. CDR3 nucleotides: TGTGCAAGTCGCTTGACAGGGGGCACTGAAGCTTTCTTT.

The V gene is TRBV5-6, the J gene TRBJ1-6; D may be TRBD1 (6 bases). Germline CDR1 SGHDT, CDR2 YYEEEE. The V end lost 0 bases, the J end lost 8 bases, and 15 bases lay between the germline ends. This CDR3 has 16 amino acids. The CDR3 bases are TGTGCCAGCAGCTTGGGTGTGGCAGGGGTTGATTCACCCCTCCACTTT. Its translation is CASSLGVAGVDSPLHF.

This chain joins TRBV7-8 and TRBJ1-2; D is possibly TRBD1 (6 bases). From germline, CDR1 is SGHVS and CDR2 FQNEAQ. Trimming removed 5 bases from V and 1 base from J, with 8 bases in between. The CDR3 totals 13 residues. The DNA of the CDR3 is TGTGCCAGCAGCCAAGGGGGTAACTATGGCTACACCTTC. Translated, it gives CASSQGGNYGYTF.